The rows below give T cell receptor beta chains drawn from one sample of a study of blood T cell repertoires in COVID-19. Generated by immunoSEQ multiplex PCR, the TCRdb table keeps only in-frame clones and is missing some. Here the sample spans roughly 280,000 clones, around 93% being singletons. The source material was PBMCs or T cells enriched from blood (not recorded which). The source is a man aged 35 to 55 who had been exposed to COVID-19. Both conserved end residues are part of each CDR3. A D gene is named only where the DNA matches it firmly. Size values are once, few and many counts, or a class for expanded clones, and some rows have none.

cdr3_aa,cdr3_nt,v_call,d_call,clone_size,j_call
CASSFTSTAYADTQYF,TGTGCCAGCAGTTTTACATCGACAGCCTATGCAGATACGCAGTATTTT,TRBV28,NA,NA,TRBJ2-3
CASSDRRDRSRTEAFF,TGTGCCAGCAGTGACCGCCGGGACAGGTCAAGGACTGAAGCTTTCTTT,TRBV6-1,TRBD1,few,TRBJ1-1
CASSLVVNTDTQYF,TGTGCCAGCAGCTTAGTAGTAAACACAGATACGCAGTATTTT,TRBV11-1,NA,NA,TRBJ2-3
CASEAVWDNEQFF,TGTGCCAGCGAGGCGGTGTGGGACAATGAGCAGTTCTTC,TRBV5-5,NA,NA,TRBJ2-1
CASSSSGGNEQYF,TGCGCCAGCAGCTCATCCGGGGGGAACGAGCAGTACTTC,TRBV5-1,TRBD2,NA,TRBJ2-7
CASSQEGDLEGYTF,TGCGCCAGCAGCCAAGAGGGAGACCTAGAGGGCTACACCTTC,TRBV4-1,NA,NA,TRBJ1-2
CASRPTSSMIQETQYF,TGTGCCAGCAGACCGACTAGCAGCATGATTCAAGAGACCCAGTACTTC,TRBV5-4,TRBD2,NA,TRBJ2-5
CASSVAFGDRALHTGELFF,TGTGCCAGCAGCGTAGCTTTCGGGGACAGGGCGCTCCACACCGGGGAGCTGTTTTTT,TRBV9,TRBD1,NA,TRBJ2-2
CASSWTGEEFTEAFF,TGCGCCAGCAGTTGGACAGGGGAAGAGTTCACTGAAGCTTTCTTT,TRBV5-1,TRBD1,NA,TRBJ1-1
CASSIVGTGVNEQFF,TGTGCCAGTAGTATAGTTGGGACAGGGGTCAATGAGCAGTTCTTC,TRBV19,TRBD1,NA,TRBJ2-1
CASSISWKGAYEQYF,TGTGCCAGTAGTATTTCATGGAAAGGGGCCTACGAGCAGTACTTC,TRBV19,NA,NA,TRBJ2-7
CASSVGEPTDTQYF,TGTGCCAGCAGCGTAGGGGAGCCTACAGATACGCAGTATTTT,TRBV9,NA,NA,TRBJ2-3
CASSVAGGTVYTDTQYF,TGTGCCAGCAGCGTAGCGGGAGGGACCGTATACACAGATACGCAGTATTTT,TRBV7-6,TRBD2,NA,TRBJ2-3
CASSSTGTGELFF,TGTGCCAGCAGCTCCACGGGCACCGGGGAGCTGTTTTTT,TRBV11-2,NA,NA,TRBJ2-2
CASRMGQGEEAFF,TGTGCCAGCAGGATGGGACAGGGGGAGGAAGCTTTCTTT,TRBV12-3/TRBV12-4,TRBD1,NA,TRBJ1-1
CASSRSFSGVVNSPLHF,TGCGCCAGCAGCCGGAGCTTTAGCGGGGTGGTGAATTCACCCCTCCACTTT,TRBV5-1,NA,NA,TRBJ1-6
CASSSRPGLAGVVDTQYF,TGCGCCAGCAGCTCCCGTCCGGGACTAGCGGGAGTGGTAGATACGCAGTATTTT,TRBV5-1,TRBD2,once,TRBJ2-3
CASSPRTSGREQFF,TGTGCCAGTAGTCCTAGGACTAGCGGGAGGGAGCAGTTCTTC,TRBV19,TRBD2,NA,TRBJ2-1
CAWSVSLAEYNEQFF,TGTGCCTGGAGTGTCTCACTAGCGGAATACAATGAGCAGTTCTTC,TRBV30,TRBD2,NA,TRBJ2-1
CASSIARPYGYTF,TGTGCCAGTAGTATAGCTAGGCCCTATGGCTACACCTTC,TRBV19,NA,once,TRBJ1-2
CASSGLARDEQFF,TGTGCCAGCAGCGGACTAGCCCGGGATGAGCAGTTCTTC,TRBV12-3/TRBV12-4,TRBD2,NA,TRBJ2-1
CASSDGDRDTDTQYF,TGTGCCAGCAGTGATGGAGACAGGGATACAGATACGCAGTATTTT,TRBV2,TRBD1,few,TRBJ2-3
CASSLVSETVEAFF,TGTGCCAGCAGCTTAGTTAGTGAGACAGTAGAAGCTTTCTTT,TRBV13,NA,NA,TRBJ1-1
CASSSNTENTEAFF,TGTGCCAGCAGCTCAAACACAGAGAACACTGAAGCTTTCTTT,TRBV7-9,NA,NA,TRBJ1-1
CASSRILTGGDYGYTF,TGTGCCAGCAGCCGGATACTGACAGGGGGCGACTATGGCTACACCTTC,TRBV3-1/TRBV3-2,TRBD1,NA,TRBJ1-2
CASIVRDRGYYGYTF,TGTGCCAGCATAGTACGGGACAGGGGTTACTATGGCTACACCTTC,TRBV6-5,TRBD1,NA,TRBJ1-2
CAWSVEGGQGGGTDTQYF,TGTGCCTGGAGTGTAGAAGGGGGACAGGGGGGAGGGACAGATACGCAGTATTTT,TRBV30,TRBD1,NA,TRBJ2-3
CAWAPSSYNEQFF,TGTGCCTGGGCCCCTAGCTCCTACAATGAGCAGTTCTTC,TRBV30,NA,NA,TRBJ2-1
CASSLDGVSNQPQHF,TGTGCCAGCAGCTTAGATGGAGTTAGCAATCAGCCCCAGCATTTT,TRBV11-2,NA,NA,TRBJ1-5
CASSSGGRGEDTQYF,TGCGCCAGCAGCTCAGGCGGGAGGGGCGAGGATACGCAGTATTTT,TRBV5-1,TRBD2,NA,TRBJ2-3
CASSLAYRGTGELFF,TGTGCCAGCAGCTTAGCCTACAGGGGCACCGGGGAGCTGTTTTTT,TRBV7-6,TRBD1,few,TRBJ2-2
CASSLGLLADMPFF,TGTGCCAGCAGCTTAGGGCTTCTAGCAGATATGCCGTTCTTC,TRBV7-2,NA,NA,TRBJ2-1